The rows below give T cell receptor beta chains drawn from one sample of a study of patients and donors after allogeneic stem cell transplantation. A single record per CDR3 protein comes from TCRdb applying MiXCR to the RT-PCR reads. This table holds about 960,000 distinct CDR3 sequences, around 17% found once. Material: blood, either unsorted or a sorted T cell fraction (not recorded which). All receptors come from a human donor who was either an allogeneic HSCT recipient or a stem cell or donor lymphocyte infusion donor (not recorded which). It is not recorded whose cells these are; they may come from a transplant donor. The CDR3 runs from the conserved cysteine through the conserved F or W. Fields, in order: CDR3 protein, CDR3 DNA, D gene, V gene, J gene, clone size. A D gene is named only where the DNA matches it firmly. Clone size is shown for a subset of rows, as once, few, many or a class of expanded clone.

cdr3_aa: CASSLSRNEAFF; cdr3_nt: TGTGCCAGCAGCTTAAGTCGAAACGAAGCTTTCTTT; d_call: NA; v_call: TRBV7-2; j_call: TRBJ1-1; clone_size: many
cdr3_aa: CASSENKGKSQETQYF; cdr3_nt: TGTGCCAGCAGTGAAAATAAAGGGAAGAGCCAAGAGACCCAGTACTTC; d_call: NA; v_call: TRBV25-1; j_call: TRBJ2-5; clone_size: few
cdr3_aa: CASSRDTKSSYEQYF; cdr3_nt: TGTGCCAGCAGCAGAGACACGAAGAGCTCCTACGAGCAGTACTTC; d_call: NA; v_call: TRBV12-3/TRBV12-4; j_call: TRBJ2-7; clone_size: few
cdr3_aa: CASRSGTGIYEQYF; cdr3_nt: TGTGCCAGCAGATCCGGGACCGGGATCTACGAGCAGTACTTC; d_call: NA; v_call: TRBV6-1; j_call: TRBJ2-7; clone_size: NA
cdr3_aa: CSARVSTGALNTEAFF; cdr3_nt: TGCAGTGCTAGAGTTAGTACAGGGGCGCTGAACACTGAAGCTTTCTTT; d_call: TRBD1; v_call: TRBV20-1; j_call: TRBJ1-1; clone_size: few
cdr3_aa: CASSLFGTSGSNEQFF; cdr3_nt: TGCGCCAGCAGCCTCTTCGGGACTAGCGGGAGCAATGAGCAGTTCTTC; d_call: TRBD2; v_call: TRBV5-1; j_call: TRBJ2-1; clone_size: few
cdr3_aa: CASSVGLAGLYEQFF; cdr3_nt: TGTGCCAGCAGCGTAGGACTAGCGGGGCTATATGAGCAGTTCTTC; d_call: TRBD2; v_call: TRBV9; j_call: TRBJ2-1; clone_size: many
cdr3_aa: CAWTYWDRNQPQHF; cdr3_nt: TGTGCCTGGACCTACTGGGACCGGAATCAGCCCCAGCATTTT; d_call: NA; v_call: TRBV30; j_call: TRBJ1-5; clone_size: few
cdr3_aa: CSARDRGTSPLHF; cdr3_nt: TGCAGTGCAAGAGACAGGGGTACTTCACCCCTCCACTTT; d_call: TRBD1; v_call: TRBV20-1; j_call: TRBJ1-6; clone_size: NA
cdr3_aa: CASSLGDRAIGETQYF; cdr3_nt: TGTGCCAGCAGTTTGGGAGACAGGGCTATAGGGGAGACCCAGTACTTC; d_call: TRBD1; v_call: TRBV12-3/TRBV12-4; j_call: TRBJ2-5; clone_size: NA